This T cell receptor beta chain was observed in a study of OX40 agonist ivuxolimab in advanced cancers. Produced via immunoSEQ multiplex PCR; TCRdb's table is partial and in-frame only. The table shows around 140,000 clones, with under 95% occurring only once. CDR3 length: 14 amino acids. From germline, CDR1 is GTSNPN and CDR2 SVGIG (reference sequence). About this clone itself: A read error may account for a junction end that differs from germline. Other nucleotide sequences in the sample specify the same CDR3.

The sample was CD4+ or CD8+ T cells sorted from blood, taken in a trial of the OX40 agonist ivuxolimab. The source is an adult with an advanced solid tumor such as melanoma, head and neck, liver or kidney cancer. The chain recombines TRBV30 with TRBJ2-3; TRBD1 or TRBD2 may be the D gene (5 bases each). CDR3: CAWSVPGSTDTQYF. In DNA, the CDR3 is TGTGCCTGGAGTGTTCCGGGGTCGACAGATACGCAATATTTT.